This T cell receptor (beta chain) was recovered during a study of blood T cell repertoires in COVID-19. Some clones are missing from TCRdb's copy, which holds only in-frame ones; the method was immunoSEQ multiplex PCR. The table shows approximately 30,000 clones, with roughly 76% occurring only once. Trimming cost V 4 bases and J 1 base, with 9 bases left between them. The CDR3 length is 14 residues. CDR1 is SGHNT and CDR2 is YYREEE in the germline V gene (reference sequence). V and J are TRBV5-4 and TRBJ1-3; a weak D match, TRBD1 (5 bases). Sequenced: peripheral blood. The sequence derives from a man in his 70s with acute or convalescent COVID-19. CDR3 loop: CASSRGGSGNTIYF. The CDR3 nucleotides read TGTGCCAGCAGCAGGGGTGGATCTGGAAACACCATATATTTT.